The 19 T cell receptor beta chains in this list originate from one sample, sequenced in a study of beta chain features in type 1 diabetes. Regarding the study as a whole: Type 1 diabetes patients had TCRB CDR3s that were shorter (moderately but significantly so) in all four CD4+ subsets.

Antigens of these TCRs are unknown. Reverse transcription of all isolated RNA meant that expressed TCRB transcripts were sequenced. Sequencing was performed with immunoSEQ multiplex PCR; in TCRdb, only in-frame clones are kept and a portion is missing. The sample holds fewer than 300,000 clones; about a tenth are singletons and the top ten take more than 0.015%. Sequencing was done on a sample of naive CD4+ T cells from blood. These receptors all come from a man aged 25-45 years with type 1 diabetes.

This chain uses TRBV9 with TRBJ2-7; no firm D call. There are 13 residues in the CDR3. V was shortened by 0 bases and J by 9 bases, with 13 bases between the two germline ends. Germline values: CDR1 SGDLS, CDR2 YYNGEE. This CDR3 is CASSVDALSGQYF. CDR3 bases: TGTGCCAGCAGCGTAGACGCCCTCTCAGGGCAGTACTTC.

This clone has just a few counts. J is TRBJ2-1 and V is TRBV27; D is perhaps TRBD2 (7 bases). The germline V gene encodes CDR1 MNHEY and CDR2 SMNVEV (reference sequence). The CDR3 contains 12 residues. Trimming left V 6 bases short and J 10 bases short, with 13 bases between. CDR3 nucleotides: TGTGCCAGCAGAAGGGAGGGGGAGGAGCAGTTCTTC. It yields the protein CASRREGEEQFF.

This clone was seen a handful of times. The V call is TRBV19, the J call TRBJ2-2; D is possibly TRBD1 (5 bases). Germline-derived CDR1 and CDR2 are LNHDA and SQIVND (reference sequence). The CDR3 extends over 14 amino acids. Trimming stripped 4 bases from V and 2 bases from J, with 8 bases between. The CDR3 DNA reads as TGTGCCAGTAGTAGACAGACCAACACCGGGGAGCTGTTTTTT. Amino acid sequence: CASSRQTNTGELFF.

The V and J genes are TRBV2 and TRBJ2-3; unclear D gene. Trimming cost V 5 bases and J 6 bases, with 12 bases left between them. Per germline, CDR1 SNHLY and CDR2 FYNNEI. The length of the CDR3 is 13 residues. CDR3 nucleotide sequence: TGTGCCAGCAGTTCCTCCAGGTCCGATACGCAGTATTTT. Translation gives CASSSSRSDTQYF.

This clone was seen only a few times. V usage is TRBV6-6 and J usage is TRBJ2-5; D is undetermined. The CDR3 sequence is 13 residues long. The germline V gene encodes CDR1 MNHNY and CDR2 SVGAGI (reference sequence). The ends were cut back, 5 bases at V and 1 base at J, with 8 bases in the middle. CDR3 coding DNA: TGTGCCAGCAGTGAGCGTTTCCAAGAGACCCAGTACTTC. Its protein is CASSERFQETQYF.

The CDR3 region is CASSGGRTSYEQYF. CDR3 bases: TGTGCCAGCAGTGGGGGGCGGACCTCCTACGAGCAGTACTTC. The V call is TRBV2, the J call TRBJ2-7, with D maybe TRBD1 (6 bases). The germline V gene has CDR1 SNHLY and CDR2 FYNNEI. CDR3 size: 14 residues. V shed 4 bases and J shed 0 bases, with 10 bases lying between them.

The gene calls are TRBV27 and TRBJ1-4, with 9 bases matching TRBD1. The germline V gene has CDR1 MNHEY and CDR2 SMNVEV (reference sequence). The CDR3 consists of 14 residues. The V and J ends lost 3 bases and 7 bases, in that order; junction bases with no gene match: 3. CDR3 in DNA: TGTGCCAGCAGTTTTGGGACAGGGTCTGAAAAACTGTTTTTT. Its translation is CASSFGTGSEKLFF.

This clone was recorded a few times. The rearrangement uses TRBV9 and TRBJ1-2; 12 bases line up with TRBD1. J gave up 4 bases and V 4 bases, and 5 bases lay outside the gene matches. This CDR3 has 15 amino acids. Germline V gene data show CDR1 as SGDLS and CDR2 as YYNGEE. This chain's CDR3 is CASSHPGQGAYGYTF. The CDR3 coding sequence is TGTGCCAGCAGCCACCCGGGACAGGGGGCCTATGGCTACACCTTC.

J is TRBJ2-1 and V is TRBV7-9; no definite D call. The germline V and J ends were trimmed by 2 bases and 2 bases, with 10 bases remaining between them. This CDR3 is built from 15 residues. CDR1 SEHNR and CDR2 FQNEAQ come from the germline V gene (reference sequence). CDR3 bases: TGTGCCAGCAGCTTATCAGCGCCCACCTACAATGAGCAGTTCTTC. It codes for CASSLSAPTYNEQFF.

The V gene is TRBV9, the J gene TRBJ2-1; 7 bases are a match to TRBD2. The trim removed 1 base at V and 9 bases at J, leaving 7 bases unmatched. There are 14 residues in the CDR3. CDR1 and CDR2 (germline): SGDLS, YYNGEE. The CDR3 sequence is CASSVNPGGPEQFF. The CDR3 DNA is TGTGCCAGCAGCGTAAACCCGGGGGGTCCTGAGCAGTTCTTC.

The sample holds a few counts of this clone. The chain employs TRBV4-2 and TRBJ1-2, with 12 bases identical to TRBD1. The CDR3 covers 15 residues. Germline V gene data show CDR1 as LGHNA and CDR2 as YNFKEQ. V dropped 2 bases and J dropped 7; count of bases not matched to a gene: 5. This chain's CDR3 is CASSQLGQGAPGYTF. CDR3 sequence (DNA): TGTGCCAGCAGCCAATTGGGACAGGGGGCGCCTGGCTACACCTTC.

V and J are TRBV11-1 and TRBJ1-1, with 8 bases matching TRBD1. The germline CDR1 and CDR2 sequences are SGHAT and FQDESV (reference sequence). The J segment lost 4 bases and the V segment lost 1 base, leaving 5 bases of the junction unmatched. The CDR3 is made up of 15 amino acids. CDR3 DNA sequence: TGTGCCAGCAGCTTAGGACAGGGGAGGAGCACTGAAGCTTTCTTT. Its protein is CASSLGQGRSTEAFF.

This clone has just a few counts. This sequence joins TRBV28 and TRBJ2-7, with a tentative D call TRBD1 (6 bases). This CDR3 spans 12 amino acids. Germline-derived CDR1 and CDR2 are MDHEN and SYDVKM. Deletions cut 4 bases from V and 12 bases from J, with 16 bases between. The CDR3 spells CASSSTPGQPYF. The CDR3 bases are TGTGCCAGCAGTTCTACCCCCGGACAGCCGTACTTC.

The chain carries TRBV19 and TRBJ2-7; TRBD2 might be the D (6 bases). The CDR3 has 15 amino acids. The V end was cut by 7 bases, the J end by 5 bases, with 21 bases between. Germline V lookup: CDR1 LNHDA, CDR2 SQIVND (reference sequence). This CDR3 is CASTASVFLEDEQYF. The CDR3 coding sequence is TGTGCCAGTACAGCTAGCGTCTTTCTTGAGGACGAGCAGTACTTC.

The CDR3, as DNA: TGTGCCAGTTCCCGGTCTGGCGGGGGGGTCGAGCAGTTCTTC. This codes for CASSRSGGGVEQFF. The V and J genes are TRBV19 and TRBJ2-1; 9 nucleotides align to TRBD2. V was clipped by 8 bases and J by 10 bases; unmatched bases: 12. This CDR3 contains 14 residues. Germline-derived CDR1 and CDR2 are LNHDA and SQIVND (reference sequence).

This clone occurred a few times. The V gene is TRBV18, the J gene TRBJ2-3; D possibly corresponds to TRBD2 (5 bases). Germline V gene lookup returns CDR1 KGHSH and CDR2 LQKENI. V lost 6 bases and J 2 bases, leaving 12 bases between the germline ends. CDR3 size: 14 residues. The CDR3 here is CASSPDSITDTQYF. CDR3 nucleotide sequence: TGTGCCAGCTCCCCGGACTCTATCACAGATACGCAGTATTTT. The whole variable domain, remainder taken from reference TRBV18 and TRBJ2-3, is NAGVMQNPRHLVRRRGQEARLRCSPMKGHSHVYWYRQLPEEGLKFMVYLQKENIIDESGMPKERFSAEFPKEGPSILRIQQVVRGDSAAYFCASSPDSITDTQYFGPGTRLTVL.

In DNA, the CDR3 is TGTGCCAGCTCACCGACAGGGGAGGTGTACGAGCAGTACTTC. Encoded protein: CASSPTGEVYEQYF. The rearrangement uses TRBV18 and TRBJ2-7; 8 positions match TRBD1. CDR3 length: 14 amino acids. Germline V gene data show CDR1 as KGHSH and CDR2 as LQKENI. Trimming cost V 3 bases and J 4 bases; bases outside gene matches: 5.

This clone came up a few times. The DNA of the CDR3 is TGTGCCAGCAGCCTAGGACAGGGGGGATACGAGCAGTACTTC. It yields the protein CASSLGQGGYEQYF. The chain couples TRBV14 to TRBJ2-7, with 10 bases matching TRBD1. This CDR3 spans 14 amino acids. Germline V lookup: CDR1 SGHDN, CDR2 FVKESK. The V gene end was trimmed by 4 bases and the J gene end by 4 bases; junction bases not matched to a gene: 4.

This clone was picked up a small number of times. The V and J genes are TRBV7-9 and TRBJ1-1; D unclear. The length of the CDR3 is 13 residues. Trimming took 6 bases from V and 2 from J, leaving 10 bases between them. CDR1 and CDR2 from the germline V gene are SEHNR and FQNEAQ (reference sequence). Here the CDR3 reads CASSLEVNTEAFF. In DNA, the CDR3 is TGTGCCAGCAGTCTAGAGGTTAACACTGAAGCTTTCTTT.